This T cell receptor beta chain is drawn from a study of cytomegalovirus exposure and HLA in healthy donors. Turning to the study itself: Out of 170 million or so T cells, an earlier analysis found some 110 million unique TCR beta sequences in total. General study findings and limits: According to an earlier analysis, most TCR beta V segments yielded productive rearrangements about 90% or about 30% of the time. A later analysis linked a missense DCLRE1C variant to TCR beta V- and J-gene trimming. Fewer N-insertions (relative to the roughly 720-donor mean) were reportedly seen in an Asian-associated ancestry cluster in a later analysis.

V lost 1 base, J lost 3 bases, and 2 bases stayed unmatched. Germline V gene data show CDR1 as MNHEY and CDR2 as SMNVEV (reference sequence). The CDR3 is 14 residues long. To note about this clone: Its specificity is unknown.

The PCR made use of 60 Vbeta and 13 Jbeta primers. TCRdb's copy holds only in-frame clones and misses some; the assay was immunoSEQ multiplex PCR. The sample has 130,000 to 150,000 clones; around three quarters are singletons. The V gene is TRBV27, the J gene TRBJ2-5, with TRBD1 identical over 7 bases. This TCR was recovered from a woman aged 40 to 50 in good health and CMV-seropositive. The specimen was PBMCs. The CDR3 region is CASSLLTGKETQYF. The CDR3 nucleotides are TGTGCCAGCAGTTTATTGACAGGGAAAGAGACCCAGTACTTC.